This TCR beta chain was captured in a study of patients and donors after allogeneic stem cell transplantation. This clonotype was seen only a few times. TCRdb reanalysed the RT-PCR reads using MiXCR and keeps one entry per CDR3 protein. Of some 960,000 distinct CDR3 sequences in the sample, more than 15% were seen once. The CDR3 is made up of 15 amino acids. V gave up 5 bases and J gave up 7 bases, with 23 bases separating them. Per the germline V gene, CDR1 is DFQATT and CDR2 is SNEGSKA (reference sequence). This sequence was found in a human donor who was either an allogeneic HSCT recipient or a stem cell or donor lymphocyte infusion donor (not recorded which). It is not recorded whose cells these are; they may come from a transplant donor. Sequencing was done on a sample of blood, either unsorted or a sorted T cell fraction (not recorded which). This chain connects TRBV20-1 to TRBJ2-5; a possible D gene is TRBD1 (6 bases). This CDR3 is CSACDPFGQIWTQYF. CDR3 DNA sequence: TGCAGTGCTTGCGATCCCTTCGGACAGATTTGGACCCAGTACTTC.